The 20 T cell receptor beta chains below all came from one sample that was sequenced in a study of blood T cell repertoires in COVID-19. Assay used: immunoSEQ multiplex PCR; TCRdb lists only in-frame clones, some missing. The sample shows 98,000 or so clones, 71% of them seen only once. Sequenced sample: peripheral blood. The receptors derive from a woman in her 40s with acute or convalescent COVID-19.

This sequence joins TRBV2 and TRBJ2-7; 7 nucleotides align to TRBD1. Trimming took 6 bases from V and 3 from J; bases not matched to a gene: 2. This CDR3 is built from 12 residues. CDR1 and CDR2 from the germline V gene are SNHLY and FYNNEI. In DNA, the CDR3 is TGTGCCAGCAGATGGGACAGCTACGAGCAGTACTTC. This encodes CASRWDSYEQYF.

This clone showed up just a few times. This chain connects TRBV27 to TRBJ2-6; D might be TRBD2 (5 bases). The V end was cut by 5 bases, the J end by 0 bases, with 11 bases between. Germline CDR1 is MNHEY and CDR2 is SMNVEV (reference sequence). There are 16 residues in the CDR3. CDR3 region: CASSPQRVSGANVLTF. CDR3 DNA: TGTGCCAGCAGTCCCCAGAGGGTCTCTGGGGCCAACGTCCTGACTTTC.

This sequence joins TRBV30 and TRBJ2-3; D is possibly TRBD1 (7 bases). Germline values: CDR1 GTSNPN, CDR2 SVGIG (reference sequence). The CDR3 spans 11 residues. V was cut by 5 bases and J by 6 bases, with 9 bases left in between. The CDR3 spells CAWSGGDTQYF. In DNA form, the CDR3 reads TGTGCCTGGTCAGGGGGGGATACGCAGTATTTT.

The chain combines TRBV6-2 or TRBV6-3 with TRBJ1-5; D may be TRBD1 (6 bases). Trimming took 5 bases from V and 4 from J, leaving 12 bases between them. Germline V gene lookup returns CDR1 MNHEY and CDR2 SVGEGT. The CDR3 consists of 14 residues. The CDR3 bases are TGTGCCAGCAGTAATGACAGGATAAATCAGCCCCAGCATTTT. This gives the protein CASSNDRINQPQHF.

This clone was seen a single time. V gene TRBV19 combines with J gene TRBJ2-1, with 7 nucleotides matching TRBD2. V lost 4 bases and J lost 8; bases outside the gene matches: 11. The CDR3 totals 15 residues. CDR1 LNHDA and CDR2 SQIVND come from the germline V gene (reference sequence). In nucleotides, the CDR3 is TGTGCCAGTAGTACGCCGGGACGGGGGGTCGATGAGCAGTTCTTC. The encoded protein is CASSTPGRGVDEQFF. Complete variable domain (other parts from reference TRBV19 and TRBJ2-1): DGGITQSPKYLFRKEGQNVTLSCEQNLNHDAMYWYRQDPGQGLRLIYYSQIVNDFQKGDIAEGYSVSREKKESFPLTVTSAQKNPTAFYLCASSTPGRGVDEQFFGPGTRLTVL.

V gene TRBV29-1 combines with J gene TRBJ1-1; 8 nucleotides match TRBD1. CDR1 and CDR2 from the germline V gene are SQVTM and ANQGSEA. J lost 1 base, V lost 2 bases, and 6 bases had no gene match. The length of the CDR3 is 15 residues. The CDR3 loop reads CSVETGGTGNTEAFF. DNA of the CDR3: TGCAGCGTTGAAACCGGTGGGACAGGGAACACTGAAGCTTTCTTT.

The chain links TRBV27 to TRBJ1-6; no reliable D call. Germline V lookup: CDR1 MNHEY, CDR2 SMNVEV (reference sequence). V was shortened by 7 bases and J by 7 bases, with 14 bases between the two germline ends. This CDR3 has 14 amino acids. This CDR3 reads CASTWSRINSPLHF. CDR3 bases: TGTGCCAGCACCTGGAGTCGCATCAATTCACCCCTCCACTTT.

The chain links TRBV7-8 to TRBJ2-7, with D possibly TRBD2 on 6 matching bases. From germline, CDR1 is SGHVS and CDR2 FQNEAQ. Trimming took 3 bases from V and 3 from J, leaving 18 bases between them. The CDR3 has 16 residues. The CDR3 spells CASSFLGGTVGYEQYF. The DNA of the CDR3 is TGTGCCAGCAGCTTCTTGGGCGGGACGGTAGGCTACGAGCAGTACTTC.

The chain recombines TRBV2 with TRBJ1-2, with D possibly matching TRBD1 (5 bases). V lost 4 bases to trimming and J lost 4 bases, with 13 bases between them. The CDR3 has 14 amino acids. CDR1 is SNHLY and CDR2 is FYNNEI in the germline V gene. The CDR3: CASSVQGEGYGYTF. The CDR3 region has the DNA TGTGCCAGCAGTGTACAAGGGGAGGGCTATGGCTACACCTTC. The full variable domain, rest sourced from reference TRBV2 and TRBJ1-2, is EPEVTQTPSHQVTQMGQEVILRCVPISNHLYFYWYRQILGQKVEFLVSFYNNEISEKSEIFDDQFSVERPDGSNFTLKIRSTKLEDSAMYFCASSVQGEGYGYTFGSGTRLTVV.

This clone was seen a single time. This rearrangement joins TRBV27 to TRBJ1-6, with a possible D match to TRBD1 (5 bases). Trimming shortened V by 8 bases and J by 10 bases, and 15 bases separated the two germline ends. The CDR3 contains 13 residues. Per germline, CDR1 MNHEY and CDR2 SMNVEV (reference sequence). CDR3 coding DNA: TGTGCCAGCGGATCCAGGGTCCGGTCACCCCTCCACTTT. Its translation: CASGSRVRSPLHF.

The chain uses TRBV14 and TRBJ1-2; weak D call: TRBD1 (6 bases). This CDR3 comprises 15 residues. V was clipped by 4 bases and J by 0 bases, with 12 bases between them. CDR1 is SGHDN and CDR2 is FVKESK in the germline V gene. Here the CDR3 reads CASSLPGHPNYGYTF. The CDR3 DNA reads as TGTGCCAGCAGCCTGCCGGGACACCCTAACTATGGCTACACCTTC.

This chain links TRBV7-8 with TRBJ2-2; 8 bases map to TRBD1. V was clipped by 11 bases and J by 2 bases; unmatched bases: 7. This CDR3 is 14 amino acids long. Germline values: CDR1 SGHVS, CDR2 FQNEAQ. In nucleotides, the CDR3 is TGTGCCCACGGGGCAGGGGGCAACACCGGGGAGCTGTTTTTT. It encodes CAHGAGGNTGELFF. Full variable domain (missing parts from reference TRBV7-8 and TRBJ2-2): GAGVSQSPRYKVAKRGQDVALRCDPISGHVSLFWYQQALGQGPEFLTYFQNEAQLDKSGLPSDRFFAERPEGSVSTLKIQRTQQEDSAVYLCAHGAGGNTGELFFGEGSRLTVL.

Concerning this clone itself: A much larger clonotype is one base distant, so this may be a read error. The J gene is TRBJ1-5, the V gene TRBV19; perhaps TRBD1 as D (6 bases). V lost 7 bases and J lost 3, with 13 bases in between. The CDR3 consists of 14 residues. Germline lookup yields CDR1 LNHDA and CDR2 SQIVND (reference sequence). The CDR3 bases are TGTGCCAGTACCTCCGGGACACCCAATCAGCCCCAGCATTTT. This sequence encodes CASTSGTPNQPQHF.

DNA for the CDR3: TGTGCCAGCAGTCCGGCAGCCCCGCGGGGGGTTCCTGAAGCTTTCTTT. Residues: CASSPAAPRGVPEAFF. The chain combines TRBV28 with TRBJ1-1; D is perhaps TRBD1 (5 bases). Germline V gene data show CDR1 as MDHEN and CDR2 as SYDVKM. This CDR3 has 16 residues. The V end was cut by 5 bases, the J end by 6 bases, with 22 bases between.

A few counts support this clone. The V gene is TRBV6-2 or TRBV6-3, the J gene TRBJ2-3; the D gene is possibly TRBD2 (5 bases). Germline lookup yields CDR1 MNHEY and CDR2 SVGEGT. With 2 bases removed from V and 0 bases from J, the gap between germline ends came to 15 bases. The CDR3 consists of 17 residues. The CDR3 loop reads CASSYLPGSASTDTQYF. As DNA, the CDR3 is TGTGCCAGCAGTTACCTACCGGGGAGTGCTAGCACAGATACGCAGTATTTT.

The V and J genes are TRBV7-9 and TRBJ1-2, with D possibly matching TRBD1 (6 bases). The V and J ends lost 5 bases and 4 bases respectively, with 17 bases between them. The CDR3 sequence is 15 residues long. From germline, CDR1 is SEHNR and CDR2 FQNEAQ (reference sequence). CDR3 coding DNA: TGTGCCAGCAGCCGACTACAGGGACCTCGCTATGGCTACACCTTC. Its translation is CASSRLQGPRYGYTF.

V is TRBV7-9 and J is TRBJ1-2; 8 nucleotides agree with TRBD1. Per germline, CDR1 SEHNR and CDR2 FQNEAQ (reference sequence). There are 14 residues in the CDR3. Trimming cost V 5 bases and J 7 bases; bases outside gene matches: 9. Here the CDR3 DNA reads TGTGCCAGCAGCCTCGGACAGGGTGGGTCTGGCTACACCTTC. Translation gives CASSLGQGGSGYTF.

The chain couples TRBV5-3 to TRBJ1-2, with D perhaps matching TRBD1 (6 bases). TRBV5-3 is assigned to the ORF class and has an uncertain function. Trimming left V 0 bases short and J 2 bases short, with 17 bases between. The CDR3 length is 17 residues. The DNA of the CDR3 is TGTGCCAGAAGCTTGGTGGGCTTACGGGACACCAACTATGGCTACACCTTC. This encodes CARSLVGLRDTNYGYTF.

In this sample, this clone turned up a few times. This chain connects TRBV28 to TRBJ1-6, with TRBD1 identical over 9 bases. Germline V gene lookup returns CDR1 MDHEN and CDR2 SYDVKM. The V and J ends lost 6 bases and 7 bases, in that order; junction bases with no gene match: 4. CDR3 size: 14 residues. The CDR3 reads CASSSGQGNSPLHF. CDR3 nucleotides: TGTGCCAGCAGCTCGGGACAGGGCAATTCACCCCTCCACTTT. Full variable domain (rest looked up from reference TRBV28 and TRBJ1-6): DVKVTQSSRYLVKRTGEKVFLECVQDMDHENMFWYRQDPGLGLRLIYFSYDVKMKEKGDIPEGYSVSREKKERFSLILESASTNQTSMYLCASSSGQGNSPLHFGNGTRLTVT.

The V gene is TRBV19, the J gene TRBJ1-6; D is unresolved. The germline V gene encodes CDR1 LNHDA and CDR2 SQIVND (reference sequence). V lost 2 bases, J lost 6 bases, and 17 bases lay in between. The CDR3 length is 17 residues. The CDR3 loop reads CASSIRGTAVGNSPLHF. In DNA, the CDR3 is TGTGCCAGTAGTATAAGAGGAACGGCTGTCGGTAATTCACCCCTCCACTTT.